A single sample gave rise to the 29 T cell receptor beta chains below, sequenced in a study of T-cell memory formation after mild COVID-19 (dated by TCRdb to about 2021). Libraries were constructed by 5' RACE. The sequencing machine was an Illumina NovaSeq 6000. TCRdb reprocessed the public reads (quality trimming at Q25 with fastp, clone calling with MiXCR) and kept in-frame beta chains. Here each entry gathers all rows of one CDR3 protein and keeps the most common genes and DNA. Here the sample has 300,000 to 400,000 distinct CDR3 sequences; 28% occur a single time. The top ten hold approximately 12% of the sample. Sequencing was done on a sample of PBMCs or a T cell subset sorted from them (not recorded which). Source of these receptors: an adult woman who had mild COVID-19 (a few samples of this study predate the infection). The sample titles of this study are shuffled in the database, so cell type and time point are left out; the donor was told from shared clones.

This chain links TRBV12-3 or TRBV12-4 with TRBJ1-2, with a weak D call TRBD1 (5 bases). The CDR3 length is 13 residues. The ends were cut back, 7 bases at V and 4 bases at J, with 13 bases in the middle. In DNA, the CDR3 is TGTGCCAGCACCCGGGGGTCGTTCTATGGCTACACCTTC. It encodes CASTRGSFYGYTF.

The chain has TRBV20-1 and TRBJ1-1, with 9 positions matching TRBD1. V lost 5 bases, J lost 2 bases, and 3 bases stayed unmatched. The CDR3 contains 13 residues. Germline V gene sequence: CDR1 DFQATT, CDR2 SNEGSKA (reference sequence). The CDR3 region has the DNA TGCAGTGCTGCGGACAGGGGAAACACTGAAGCTTTCTTT. Translated, it gives CSAADRGNTEAFF.

This clonotype was observed a few times. The J gene is TRBJ2-1, the V gene TRBV30, with D possibly being TRBD2 (6 bases). V was pared by 3 bases and J by 9 bases, with 12 bases between. The CDR3 contains 12 residues. Germline-derived CDR1 and CDR2 are GTSNPN and SVGIG (reference sequence). The CDR3 sequence: CAWSSSSAEQFF. The CDR3 coding sequence is TGTGCCTGGAGCTCATCTAGCGCTGAGCAGTTCTTC.

This clonotype showed up just a few times. The gene calls are TRBV7-8 and TRBJ1-3; possible D gene TRBD1, 6 bases. Germline CDR1 reads SGHVS; CDR2 reads FQNEAQ. The CDR3 totals 14 residues. Trimming took off 5 bases at V and 7 bases at J, with 15 bases between the two ends. The CDR3 region has the DNA TGTGCCAGCAGCGAGCAGGGGCTGGGGAACACCATATATTTT. It yields the protein CASSEQGLGNTIYF.

This chain joins TRBV20-1 and TRBJ2-5; the D is unclear. V was pared by 0 bases and J by 2 bases, with 7 bases between. The CDR3 spans 13 residues. Germline V gene data show CDR1 as DFQATT and CDR2 as SNEGSKA (reference sequence). CDR3 protein: CSAREGIQETQYF. CDR3 coding DNA: TGCAGTGCTAGAGAGGGAATACAAGAGACCCAGTACTTC.

This chain joins TRBV3-1 and TRBJ2-2, with 12 bases fitting TRBD2. With V trimmed by 4 bases and J by 2 bases, 11 bases remained unmatched. The CDR3 totals 19 residues. The V gene's germline CDR1 is LGHDT and CDR2 YNNKEL (reference sequence). The DNA for the CDR3 is TGTGCCAGCAGCCCTCCGGGGCTAGCGGGGGGGCTAAACACCGGGGAGCTGTTTTTT. Encoded protein: CASSPPGLAGGLNTGELFF.

The rearrangement uses TRBV5-1 and TRBJ2-3; no reliable D call. Germline V lookup: CDR1 SGHRS, CDR2 YFSETQ. This CDR3 has 14 amino acids. V dropped 9 bases and J dropped 6 bases, with 20 bases sitting between them. This chain's CDR3 is CATSTGPVEDTQYF. In DNA, the CDR3 is TGCGCCACCTCAACCGGACCCGTTGAGGATACGCAGTATTTT.

The chain joins TRBV18 to TRBJ2-7, with a possible D match to TRBD1 (5 bases). The CDR3 has 14 residues. The V and J ends lost 3 bases and 1 base respectively, with 10 bases between them. Germline V gives CDR1 KGHSH, CDR2 LQKENI. CDR3 residues: CASSPDSTSYEQYF. The CDR3 bases are TGTGCCAGCTCACCCGACAGTACTTCCTACGAGCAGTACTTC.

This sequence joins TRBV7-3 and TRBJ2-2; a weak D match, TRBD2 (5 bases). This CDR3 comprises 15 residues. Germline-derived CDR1 and CDR2 are SGHTA and FQGTGA. Trimming took 2 bases from V and 4 from J, leaving 11 bases between them. The CDR3 sequence is CASSLASLGTGELFF. The CDR3 DNA sequence: TGTGCCAGCAGCTTAGCTAGCTTGGGCACCGGGGAGCTGTTTTTT.

The rearrangement uses TRBV7-3 and TRBJ2-5, with D possibly matching TRBD2 (6 bases). Trimming removed 3 bases at V and 4 bases at J, with 9 bases between. Germline CDR1 is SGHTA and CDR2 is FQGTGA. This CDR3 contains 13 residues. This CDR3 is CASSLWGGETQYF. The CDR3 DNA is TGTGCCAGCAGCTTGTGGGGAGGAGAGACCCAGTACTTC.

As DNA, the CDR3 is TGTGCCAGCAGCAGAGGGGGAGGGAACACTGAAGCTTTCTTT. Its protein is CASSRGGGNTEAFF. The chain carries TRBV7-3 and TRBJ1-1; possibly TRBD1 for D (6 bases). V was clipped by 5 bases and J by 1 base, with 11 bases between them. The length of the CDR3 is 14 residues. The germline V gene encodes CDR1 SGHTA and CDR2 FQGTGA.

This clonotype was observed a handful of times. The chain joins TRBV6-5 to TRBJ2-6; D is undetermined. V gave up 6 bases and J gave up 0 bases, with 9 bases separating them. The CDR3 extends over 15 amino acids. Germline loops: CDR1 MNHEY, CDR2 SVGAGI. In DNA form, the CDR3 reads TGTGCCAGCAGGTTCGATAGCTCTGGGGCCAACGTCCTGACTTTC. Protein sequence: CASRFDSSGANVLTF.

The chain carries TRBV27 and TRBJ2-1; 11 nucleotides line up with TRBD2. The CDR3 has 16 amino acids. Per the germline V gene, CDR1 is MNHEY and CDR2 is SMNVEV (reference sequence). Losses at the gene ends were 0 bases for V and 3 bases for J; bases not matched to a gene: 1. The CDR3 is CASSLSTSGVYNEQFF. The CDR3 bases are TGTGCCAGCAGTTTATCGACTAGCGGGGTCTACAATGAGCAGTTCTTC.

This clonotype was detected only a few times. This rearrangement joins TRBV7-2 to TRBJ1-1; possible D gene TRBD1, 6 bases. Per germline, CDR1 SGHTA and CDR2 FQGNSA. The CDR3 sequence is 15 residues long. The germline V and J ends were trimmed by 1 base and 6 bases, with 15 bases remaining between them. The CDR3 DNA sequence: TGTGCCAGCAGCTTAGATGGGGGGCTGGGCGCTGAAGCTTTCTTT. Its protein is CASSLDGGLGAEAFF. Full variable domain (rest looked up from reference TRBV7-2 and TRBJ1-1): GAGVSQSPSNKVTEKGKDVELRCDPISGHTALYWYRQSLGQGLEFLIYFQGNSAPDKSGLPSDRFSAERTGGSVSTLTIQRTQQEDSAVYLCASSLDGGLGAEAFFGQGTRLTVV.

In this sample, this clonotype turned up a few times. The CDR3: CSALTSDSYEQYF. DNA for the CDR3: TGCAGTGCTTTAACATCCGACTCCTACGAGCAGTACTTC. The V and J genes are TRBV20-1 and TRBJ2-7, with unresolved D. Per the germline V gene, CDR1 is DFQATT and CDR2 is SNEGSKA (reference sequence). The V end lost 5 bases, the J end lost 0 bases, and 11 bases lay between the germline ends. This CDR3 contains 13 residues.

This clonotype was seen repeatedly, ten times or more. The J gene is TRBJ2-2, the V gene TRBV20-1, with TRBD2 matching 7 bases. The germline V gene encodes CDR1 DFQATT and CDR2 SNEGSKA (reference sequence). The V and J ends lost 0 bases and 4 bases, in that order; junction bases with no gene match: 8. This CDR3 has 16 amino acids. In nucleotides, the CDR3 is TGCAGTGCTAGAGAGGGTGCGGGAGCGGGCACCGGGGAGCTGTTTTTT. Protein sequence: CSAREGAGAGTGELFF.

V gene TRBV4-1 combines with J gene TRBJ1-2; TRBD1 might be the D (5 bases). The CDR3 consists of 13 residues. V lost 7 bases to trimming and J lost 0 bases, with 9 bases between them. Germline V gene data show CDR1 as MGHRA and CDR2 as YSYEKL. The CDR3: CASKGLPNYGYTF. CDR3 coding DNA: TGCGCCAGCAAGGGGCTCCCTAACTATGGCTACACCTTC.

The chain is built from TRBV6-1 and TRBJ1-5; D is unresolved. The CDR3 spans 13 residues. Germline CDR1 reads MNHNS; CDR2 reads SASEGT. V was pared by 2 bases and J by 7 bases, with 9 bases between. This chain's CDR3 is CASSEMGGQPQHF. The CDR3 DNA reads TGTGCCAGCAGTGAAATGGGCGGACAGCCCCAGCATTTT.

This clonotype came up a few times. The rearrangement links TRBV3-1 to TRBJ2-1, with a possible D match to TRBD2 (5 bases). V gave up 0 bases and J gave up 6 bases, with 18 bases separating them. The CDR3 has 17 residues. CDR1 LGHDT and CDR2 YNNKEL come from the germline V gene (reference sequence). The CDR3 here is CASSQDFPARGGNEQFF. In nucleotides, the CDR3 is TGTGCCAGCAGCCAAGATTTTCCGGCCAGAGGAGGCAATGAGCAGTTCTTC.

CDR3 protein: CASSVDNTDTQYF. In nucleotides, the CDR3 is TGTGCCAGCAGCGTAGACAACACAGATACGCAGTATTTT. The V gene is TRBV9, the J gene TRBJ2-3; the D is unclear. There are 13 residues in the CDR3. V was pared by 0 bases and J by 2 bases, with 4 bases between. Germline CDR1 and CDR2: SGDLS and YYNGEE.

This clonotype was detected many times. The chain joins TRBV5-1 to TRBJ2-7, with 7 bases matching TRBD1. The CDR3 consists of 16 residues. CDR1 SGHRS and CDR2 YFSETQ come from the germline V gene. With 0 bases clipped from V and 5 bases from J, the junction kept 11 bases outside the gene matches. As DNA, the CDR3 is TGCGCCAGCAGCTTGGATACAGGGGCTTTTAGGAACGAGCAGTACTTC. Translation gives CASSLDTGAFRNEQYF.

The chain couples TRBV20-1 to TRBJ2-5; no clear D. CDR1 DFQATT and CDR2 SNEGSKA come from the germline V gene (reference sequence). The CDR3 is made up of 14 amino acids. The germline V and J ends were trimmed by 3 bases and 5 bases, with 16 bases remaining between them. The CDR3 protein is CSASRWESGETQYF. The CDR3 DNA sequence: TGCAGTGCTAGCCGGTGGGAATCTGGGGAGACCCAGTACTTC.

This clonotype was observed a few times. This sequence joins TRBV5-1 and TRBJ2-4; no firm D call. This CDR3 contains 15 residues. Germline lookup yields CDR1 SGHRS and CDR2 YFSETQ. With 2 bases removed from V and 5 bases from J, the gap between germline ends came to 14 bases. The CDR3, as DNA: TGCGCCAGCAGCTTCACGATCACTCCCGAAAACATTCAGTACTTC. Translation gives CASSFTITPENIQYF.

This clonotype was seen only a few times. The V call is TRBV7-9, the J call TRBJ2-7; 9 bases are a match to TRBD1. The trim removed 4 bases at V and 3 bases at J, leaving 7 bases unmatched. The CDR3 has 15 amino acids. The germline CDR1 and CDR2 sequences are SEHNR and FQNEAQ (reference sequence). The CDR3 DNA reads as TGTGCCAGCAGCTCGCGGACAGGGGATATCTACGAGCAGTACTTC. Residues: CASSSRTGDIYEQYF.

V usage is TRBV20-1 and J usage is TRBJ2-1; TRBD1 matches at 9 bases. Looked up from germline, CDR1 is DFQATT and CDR2 is SNEGSKA (reference sequence). V shed 1 base, J shed 7 bases, and the junction held 8 bases outside the gene matches. The CDR3 length is 15 residues. This CDR3 is CSARVPGQGTNEQFF. In DNA, the CDR3 is TGCAGTGCTAGAGTCCCGGGACAGGGCACTAATGAGCAGTTCTTC.

This clonotype has a handful of counts. The chain uses TRBV12-3 or TRBV12-4 and TRBJ2-5; 10 nucleotides match TRBD2. With 6 bases clipped from V and 4 bases from J, the junction kept 8 bases outside the gene matches. The CDR3 contains 15 residues. In DNA, the CDR3 is TGTGCCAGCAGCCACGAACTAGCGGGGCGAGAGACCCAGTACTTC. Translating gives CASSHELAGRETQYF.

This clonotype showed up just a few times. DNA for the CDR3: TGTGCCAGCAGGGGGGACCTTAAGGACACTGAAGCTTTCTTT. It encodes CASRGDLKDTEAFF. This chain connects TRBV2 to TRBJ1-1; D might be TRBD1 (5 bases). Per germline, CDR1 SNHLY and CDR2 FYNNEI. V dropped 6 bases and J dropped 3 bases, with 14 bases sitting between them. The CDR3 length is 14 residues.

This clonotype has a handful of counts. The chain carries TRBV27 and TRBJ2-7; D gene unclear. The germline V gene has CDR1 MNHEY and CDR2 SMNVEV (reference sequence). There are 12 residues in the CDR3. V gave up 3 bases and J gave up 6 bases, with 9 bases separating them. The CDR3 here is CASSLTWGEQYF. The CDR3 coding sequence is TGTGCCAGCAGTTTGACCTGGGGCGAGCAGTACTTC.

The V call is TRBV7-9, the J call TRBJ1-1; D is perhaps TRBD1 (6 bases). There are 16 residues in the CDR3. Germline V gene sequence: CDR1 SEHNR, CDR2 FQNEAQ (reference sequence). V was trimmed by 4 bases and J by 0 bases, leaving 15 bases between them. CDR3 bases: TGTGCCAGCAGCTCCCCGGGACACACGTTGAACACTGAAGCTTTCTTT. This sequence encodes CASSSPGHTLNTEAFF.